This T cell receptor (beta chain) appears in the sequencing data of a study of post-analysis software for immune sequencing data. Points from the study as a whole: Higher frequency in patients than in controls was seen for roughly five TRBV segments, with TRBV5-6, TRBV5-1 and TRBV20-1 among them.

Notes on this clonotype: What it recognizes is unknown.

This CDR3 region has 17 residues. Germline values: CDR1 LGHDT, CDR2 YNNKEL (reference sequence). Included in the TCR beta cDNA libraries were unique molecular identifiers. Input amounts of about 0.85 to 10 million T cells were used. These gave approximately 500,000 cDNA molecules, so each molecule approximated one T cell. One entry per CDR3 protein, called by TCRdb with MiXCR from the PCR reads. Of roughly 870,000 distinct CDR3 sequences in the sample, 53% were seen once. This receptor was taken from a girl between 5 and 17 years old with multiple sclerosis. Sequenced input: blood. J is TRBJ2-5 and V is TRBV3-1; weak D call: TRBD2 (6 bases). TRBJ2-7 matches the DNA end more closely, so the J call is doubtful. This CDR3 is CASSRVPRGKRGYEQYF. CDR3 nucleotides: TGTGCCAGCAGCCGAGTGCCGCGGGGAAAGAGGGGATACGAGCAGTACTTC.